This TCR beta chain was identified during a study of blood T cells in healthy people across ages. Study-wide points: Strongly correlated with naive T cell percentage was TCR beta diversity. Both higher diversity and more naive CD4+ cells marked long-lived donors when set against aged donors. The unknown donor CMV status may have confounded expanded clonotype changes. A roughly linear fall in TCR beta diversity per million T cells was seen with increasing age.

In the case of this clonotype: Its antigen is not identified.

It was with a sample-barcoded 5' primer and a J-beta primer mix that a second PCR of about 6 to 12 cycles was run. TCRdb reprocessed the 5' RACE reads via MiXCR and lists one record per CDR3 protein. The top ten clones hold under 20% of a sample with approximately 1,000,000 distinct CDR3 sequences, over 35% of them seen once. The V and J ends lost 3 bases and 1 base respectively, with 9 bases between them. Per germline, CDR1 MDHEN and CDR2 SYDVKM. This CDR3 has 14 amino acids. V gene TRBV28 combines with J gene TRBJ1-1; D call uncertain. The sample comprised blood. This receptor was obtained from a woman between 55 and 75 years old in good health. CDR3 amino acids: CASSFSGTNTEAFF. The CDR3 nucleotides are TGTGCCAGCAGTTTTTCAGGTACGAACACTGAAGCTTTCTTT.